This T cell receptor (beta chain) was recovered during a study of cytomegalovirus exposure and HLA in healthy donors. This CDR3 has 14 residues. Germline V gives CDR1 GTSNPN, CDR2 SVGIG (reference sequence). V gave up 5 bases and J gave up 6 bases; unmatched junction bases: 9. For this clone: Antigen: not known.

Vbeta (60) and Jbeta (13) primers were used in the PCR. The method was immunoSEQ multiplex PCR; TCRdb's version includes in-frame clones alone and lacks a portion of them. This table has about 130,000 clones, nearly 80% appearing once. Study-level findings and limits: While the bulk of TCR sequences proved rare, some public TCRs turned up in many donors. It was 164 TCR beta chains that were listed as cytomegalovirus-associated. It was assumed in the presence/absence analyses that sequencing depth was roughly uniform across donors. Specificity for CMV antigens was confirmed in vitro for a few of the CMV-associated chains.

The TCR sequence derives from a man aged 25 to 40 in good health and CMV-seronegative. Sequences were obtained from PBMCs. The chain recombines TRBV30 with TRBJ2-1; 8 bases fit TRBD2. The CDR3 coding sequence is TGTGCCTGGGCCCGCCCGGGAGGGGGCAATGAGCAGTTCTTC. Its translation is CAWARPGGGNEQFF.